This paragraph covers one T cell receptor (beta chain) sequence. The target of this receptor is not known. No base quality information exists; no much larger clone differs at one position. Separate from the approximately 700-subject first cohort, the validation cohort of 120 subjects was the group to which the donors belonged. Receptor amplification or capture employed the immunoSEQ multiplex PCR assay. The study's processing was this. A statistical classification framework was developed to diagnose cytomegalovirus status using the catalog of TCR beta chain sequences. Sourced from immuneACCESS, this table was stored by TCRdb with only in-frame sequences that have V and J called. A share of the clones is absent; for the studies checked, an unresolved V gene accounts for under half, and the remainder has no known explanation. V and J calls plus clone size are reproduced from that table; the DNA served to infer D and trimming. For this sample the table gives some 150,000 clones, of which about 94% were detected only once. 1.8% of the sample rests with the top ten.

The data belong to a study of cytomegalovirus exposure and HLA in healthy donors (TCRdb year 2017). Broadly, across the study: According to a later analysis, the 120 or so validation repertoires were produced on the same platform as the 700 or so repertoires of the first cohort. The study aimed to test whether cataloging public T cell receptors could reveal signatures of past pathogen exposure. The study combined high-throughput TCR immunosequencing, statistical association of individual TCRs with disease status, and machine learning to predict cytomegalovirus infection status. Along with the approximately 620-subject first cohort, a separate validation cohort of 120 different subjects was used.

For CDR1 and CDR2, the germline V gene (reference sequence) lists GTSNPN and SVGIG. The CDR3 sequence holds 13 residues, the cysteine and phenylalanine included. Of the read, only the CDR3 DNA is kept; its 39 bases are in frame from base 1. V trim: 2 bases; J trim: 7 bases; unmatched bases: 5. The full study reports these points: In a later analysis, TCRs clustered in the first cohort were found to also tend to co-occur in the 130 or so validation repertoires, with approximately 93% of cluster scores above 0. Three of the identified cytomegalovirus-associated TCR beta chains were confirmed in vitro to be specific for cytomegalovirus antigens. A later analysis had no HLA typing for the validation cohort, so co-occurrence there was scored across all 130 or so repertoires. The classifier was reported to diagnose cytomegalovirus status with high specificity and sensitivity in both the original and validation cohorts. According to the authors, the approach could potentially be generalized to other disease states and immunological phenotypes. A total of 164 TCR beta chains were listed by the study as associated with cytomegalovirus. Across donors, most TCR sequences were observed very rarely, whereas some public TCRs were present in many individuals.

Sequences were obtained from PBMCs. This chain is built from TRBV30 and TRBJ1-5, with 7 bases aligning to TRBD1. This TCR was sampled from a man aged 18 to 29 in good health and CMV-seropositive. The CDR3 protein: CAWSTGDAQPQHF. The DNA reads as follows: TGTGCCTGGAGTACAGGGGATGCCCAGCCCCAGCATTTT.